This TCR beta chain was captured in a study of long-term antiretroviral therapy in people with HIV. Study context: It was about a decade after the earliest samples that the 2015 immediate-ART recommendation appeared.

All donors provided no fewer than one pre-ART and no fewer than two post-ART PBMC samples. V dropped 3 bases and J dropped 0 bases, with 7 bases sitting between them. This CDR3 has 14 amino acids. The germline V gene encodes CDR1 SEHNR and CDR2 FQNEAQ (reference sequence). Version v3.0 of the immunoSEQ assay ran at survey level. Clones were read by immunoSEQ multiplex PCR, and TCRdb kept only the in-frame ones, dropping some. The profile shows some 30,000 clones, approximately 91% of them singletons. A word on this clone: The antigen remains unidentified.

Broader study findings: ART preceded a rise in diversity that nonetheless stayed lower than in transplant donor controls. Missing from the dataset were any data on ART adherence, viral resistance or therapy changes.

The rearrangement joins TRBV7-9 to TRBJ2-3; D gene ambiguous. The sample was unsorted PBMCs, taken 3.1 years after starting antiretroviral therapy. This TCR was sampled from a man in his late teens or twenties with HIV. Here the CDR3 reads CASSFPISTDTQYF. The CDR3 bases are TGTGCCAGCAGCTTTCCGATTAGCACAGATACGCAGTATTTT.